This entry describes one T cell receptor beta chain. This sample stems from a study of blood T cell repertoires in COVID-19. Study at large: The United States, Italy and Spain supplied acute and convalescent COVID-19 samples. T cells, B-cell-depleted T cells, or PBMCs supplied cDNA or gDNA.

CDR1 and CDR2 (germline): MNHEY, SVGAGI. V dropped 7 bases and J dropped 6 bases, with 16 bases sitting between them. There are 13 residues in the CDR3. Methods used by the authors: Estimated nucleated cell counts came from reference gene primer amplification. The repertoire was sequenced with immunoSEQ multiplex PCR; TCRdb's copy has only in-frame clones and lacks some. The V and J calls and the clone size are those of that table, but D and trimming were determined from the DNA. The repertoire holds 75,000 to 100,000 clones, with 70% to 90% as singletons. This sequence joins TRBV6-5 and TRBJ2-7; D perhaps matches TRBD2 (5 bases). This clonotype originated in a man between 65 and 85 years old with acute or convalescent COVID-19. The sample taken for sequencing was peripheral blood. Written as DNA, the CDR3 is TGTGCCAGCAACCAAGGACTGCTCTTCGAGCAGTACGTC. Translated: CASNQGLLFEQYV.